The 3 T cell receptor beta chains in this list originate from one sample, sequenced in a study of low-dose radiotherapy and immunotherapy resistance in tumors. Alpha and beta chains were covered, as first-strand cDNA relied on TRAV- and TRBV-specific primers. The PCR that amplified TCRs ran for 20 cycles, relying on a constant-region primer and a V-primer adapter. Each CDR3 protein gets one entry after TCRdb re-called the reads with MiXCR. The sample consists of around 7,300 distinct CDR3 sequences, 70% to 85% of them appearing once. The origin of the receptors is a human donor with advanced metastatic prostate, ovarian, gallbladder or colorectal cancer (not recorded which). This table probably holds off-target reads from a library built for another chain.

The V gene is TRBV18, the J gene TRBJ2-3; D gene ambiguous. Germline loops: CDR1 KGHSH, CDR2 LQKENI. The CDR3 contains 12 residues. The V end lost 3 bases, the J end lost 5 bases, and 6 bases lay between the germline ends. DNA for the CDR3: TGTGCCAGCTCACCGGCAGAAGATACGCAGTATTTT. It specifies CASSPAEDTQYF.

The chain has TRBV9 and TRBJ2-7; D may be TRBD1 or TRBD2 (5 bases each). In germline, CDR1 is SGDLS, CDR2 YYNGEE. This CDR3 comprises 14 residues. Trimming took off 0 bases at V and 3 bases at J, with 10 bases between the two ends. CDR3 DNA sequence: TGTGCCAGCAGCGTAGGTGGGACGGGCTACGAGCAGTACTTC. This codes for CASSVGGTGYEQYF.

This sequence joins TRBV4-1 and TRBJ2-4; no firm D call. Germline CDR1 reads MGHRA; CDR2 reads YSYEKL. The V and J ends lost 1 base and 0 bases respectively, with 10 bases between them. The CDR3 covers 16 residues. The CDR3 DNA reads as TGCGCCAGCAGCCAAGGGGTTCCACTAGCCAAAAACATTCAGTACTTC. This codes for CASSQGVPLAKNIQYF.